This T cell receptor (beta chain) appears in the sequencing data of a study of blood T cell repertoires in COVID-19. Overall study context: Acute and convalescent COVID-19 samples came from the United States, Italy and Spain. Sources were T cells, B-cell-depleted T cells, or PBMCs; the material itself was cDNA or gDNA.

This clone has only a few counts. Germline assignment: CDR1 MGHDK and CDR2 SYGVNS. The CDR3 contains 16 residues. V dropped 1 base and J dropped 0 bases, with 13 bases sitting between them. Study processing details: It was from reference gene primer amplification that nucleated cell counts were estimated. Method: immunoSEQ multiplex PCR; TCRdb's copy keeps in-frame clones and lacks some. V and J calls and clone size are those listed in that table; D and trimming were worked out from the DNA. The sample has 210,000 or so clones, 86% seen once. Sequenced input: peripheral blood. V and J are TRBV25-1 and TRBJ2-7; possibly TRBD1 for D (5 bases). The TCR sequence derives from a man in his fifties with acute or convalescent COVID-19. The CDR3 sequence is CASSESLGASSYEQYF. Here the CDR3 DNA reads TGTGCCAGCAGTGAATCATTAGGGGCGAGCTCCTACGAGCAGTACTTC.